One T cell receptor beta chain is described in this entry. The antigen is not known. Data came from immunoSEQ multiplex PCR; TCRdb stores just in-frame clones and leaves some out. The data show 90,000 or so clones, 92% seen once. The source of the sample is a study of OX40 agonist ivuxolimab in advanced cancers. Points from the study as a whole: Several nonresponders also turned out to have low normalized T-cell clonal expansion. Clonal expansion was seen in CD4+ and CD8+ blood T cells by week 6 at 0.1 to 3.0 mg/kg.

CDR3 length equals 15 residues. Germline CDR1 is SGHTA and CDR2 is FQGNSA. Trimming took 2 bases from V and 2 from J, leaving 12 bases between them. The gene calls are TRBV7-2 and TRBJ1-2; the D gene is possibly TRBD1 (5 bases). The clonotype comes from an adult with an advanced solid tumor such as melanoma, head and neck, liver or kidney cancer. The source was CD4+ or CD8+ T cells sorted from blood, collected in a trial of the OX40 agonist ivuxolimab. CDR3 DNA: TGTGCCAGCAGCTTACTGTCAGGGTGGAACTATGGCTACACCTTC. This encodes CASSLLSGWNYGYTF.